The 19 T cell receptor beta chains below all came from one sample that was sequenced in a study of T cell responses to AZD1222 COVID-19 vaccine. Using immunoSEQ multiplex PCR, the repertoire was profiled, and TCRdb retains in-frame clones only, with some absent. The sample has 83,000 or so clones; 88% are singletons. The sequencing used peripheral blood, collected 28 days after the second AZD1222 dose. These receptors were taken from an adult who received the AZD1222 COVID-19 vaccine.

V is TRBV2 and J is TRBJ1-1; D remains ambiguous. Germline lookup yields CDR1 SNHLY and CDR2 FYNNEI. V gave up 2 bases and J gave up 1 base, with 8 bases separating them. CDR3 length: 14 amino acids. The CDR3 nucleotides read TGTGCCAGCAGTGAATATATTCCGAACACTGAAGCTTTCTTT. Protein product: CASSEYIPNTEAFF. Full variable domain (rest looked up from reference TRBV2 and TRBJ1-1): EPEVTQTPSHQVTQMGQEVILRCVPISNHLYFYWYRQILGQKVEFLVSFYNNEISEKSEIFDDQFSVERPDGSNFTLKIRSTKLEDSAMYFCASSEYIPNTEAFFGQGTRLTVV.

This clone was seen only once. The chain is built from TRBV27 and TRBJ1-4, with D unclear. V was trimmed by 0 bases and J by 3 bases, leaving 8 bases between them. Germline CDR1 reads MNHEY; CDR2 reads SMNVEV (reference sequence). The CDR3 runs to 15 residues. CDR3 sequence (DNA): TGTGCCAGCAGTTTATCGGGGAATCCTAATGAAAAACTGTTTTTT. Protein sequence: CASSLSGNPNEKLFF. Complete variable domain (other parts from reference TRBV27 and TRBJ1-4): EAQVTQNPRYLITVTGKKLTVTCSQNMNHEYMSWYRQDPGLGLRQIYYSMNVEVTDKGDVPEGYKVSRKEKRNFPLILESPSPNQTSLYFCASSLSGNPNEKLFFGSGTQLSVL.

This clone was counted only a few times. The chain uses TRBV5-1 and TRBJ2-1, with TRBD2 matching 11 bases. This CDR3 has 16 amino acids. The germline V gene has CDR1 SGHRS and CDR2 YFSETQ. V dropped 3 bases and J dropped 4; count of bases not matched to a gene: 6. The CDR3 here is CASSWATSGAYNEQFF. In DNA form, the CDR3 reads TGCGCCAGCAGCTGGGCGACTAGCGGGGCTTACAATGAGCAGTTCTTC.

V and J are TRBV4-1 and TRBJ2-1; D perhaps matches TRBD2 (6 bases). The V end lost 6 bases, the J end lost 3 bases, and 15 bases lay between the germline ends. Germline CDR1 and CDR2: MGHRA and YSYEKL. The CDR3 is made up of 15 amino acids. This chain's CDR3 is CASSSGDQGYNEQFF. The DNA for the CDR3 is TGCGCCAGCAGTTCGGGAGATCAGGGCTACAATGAGCAGTTCTTC.

V is TRBV6-5 and J is TRBJ1-2; TRBD1 might be the D (6 bases). V was trimmed by 0 bases and J by 6 bases, leaving 17 bases between them. Looked up from germline, CDR1 is MNHEY and CDR2 is SVGAGI. This CDR3 has 16 amino acids. This CDR3 is CASSYSTWGGGDGYTF. The DNA for the CDR3 is TGTGCCAGCAGTTACTCGACCTGGGGCGGGGGCGATGGCTACACCTTC.

The chain combines TRBV11-2 with TRBJ2-7; 7 bases map to TRBD2. CDR1 is SGHAT and CDR2 is FQNNGV in the germline V gene. Trimming cost V 4 bases and J 4 bases; bases outside gene matches: 10. The CDR3 contains 15 residues. In DNA, the CDR3 is TGTGCCAGCAGCTCCACTAGCGCGACCGTTTACGAGCAGTACTTC. This encodes CASSSTSATVYEQYF.

The chain has TRBV28 and TRBJ2-7; perhaps D is TRBD1 or TRBD2 (5 bases each). There are 15 residues in the CDR3. The germline gives CDR1 MDHEN, CDR2 SYDVKM. With 2 bases removed from V and 9 bases from J, the gap between germline ends came to 20 bases. The CDR3 nucleotides are TGTGCCAGCAGTTTAGGGACGCGTGCAGGGTTTGTGCAGTACTTC. Its protein is CASSLGTRAGFVQYF.

This chain uses TRBV4-2 with TRBJ1-3, with D maybe TRBD1 (6 bases). The V gene's germline CDR1 is LGHNA and CDR2 YNFKEQ. The CDR3 sequence is 16 residues long. V was trimmed by 3 bases and J by 0 bases, leaving 12 bases between them. CDR3 coding DNA: TGTGCCAGCAGCCACATGGAGGGGGTCTCTGGAAACACCATATATTTT. Translated: CASSHMEGVSGNTIYF.

The chain links TRBV5-6 to TRBJ1-6; 9 nucleotides align to TRBD1. The V gene end was trimmed by 2 bases and the J gene end by 8 bases; junction bases not matched to a gene: 2. Germline V gives CDR1 SGHDT, CDR2 YYEEEE. The length of the CDR3 is 14 residues. The CDR3 loop reads CASSFGDRDSPLHF. CDR3 coding DNA: TGTGCCAGCAGCTTTGGGGACAGGGATTCACCCCTCCACTTT.

The chain has TRBV11-2 and TRBJ2-7; D is uncertain. The CDR3 is 15 amino acids. The V end was cut by 5 bases, the J end by 0 bases, with 14 bases between. Germline lookup yields CDR1 SGHAT and CDR2 FQNNGV. CDR3 sequence (DNA): TGTGCCAGCAGCGGAACCCACACGAGCTCCTACGAGCAGTACTTC. Protein sequence: CASSGTHTSSYEQYF.

This rearrangement joins TRBV9 to TRBJ1-3; D might be TRBD1 (5 bases). CDR1 is SGDLS, CDR2 YYNGEE, per germline. The CDR3 runs to 16 residues. Between the trimmed V and J ends, which lost 0 bases and 0 bases, there was a span of 10 bases. The CDR3 bases are TGTGCCAGCAGCGTAGGGGGGTATCGCTCTGGAAACACCATATATTTT. It codes for CASSVGGYRSGNTIYF.

This clone was picked up a small number of times. The chain links TRBV2 to TRBJ2-2, with D possibly matching TRBD1 (6 bases). V lost 7 bases to trimming and J lost 0 bases, with 9 bases between them. Looked up from germline, CDR1 is SNHLY and CDR2 is FYNNEI. The CDR3 covers 14 residues. The CDR3 region is CASTGTSNTGELFF. In DNA form, the CDR3 reads TGTGCCAGCACCGGGACATCGAACACCGGGGAGCTGTTTTTT.

J is TRBJ1-5 and V is TRBV29-1; TRBD1 agrees at 7 bases. V was pared by 4 bases and J by 4 bases, with 1 base of the junction left unmatched. Germline loops: CDR1 SQVTM, CDR2 ANQGSEA. The CDR3 is made up of 12 amino acids. CDR3 residues: CSVVTGNQPQHF. DNA for the CDR3: TGCAGCGTTGTGACAGGGAATCAGCCCCAGCATTTT.

The rearrangement links TRBV10-3 to TRBJ1-3; D perhaps matches TRBD1 (5 bases). The CDR3 length is 15 residues. The V end was cut by 3 bases, the J end by 2 bases, with 11 bases between. Germline values: CDR1 ENHRY, CDR2 SYGVKD. The CDR3 is CAISDGHRTGNTIYF. In DNA form, the CDR3 reads TGTGCCATCAGTGATGGACACAGAACTGGAAACACCATATATTTT.

This clone was counted once. The J gene is TRBJ2-1, the V gene TRBV7-6; 7 bases match TRBD2. V shed 1 base, J shed 6 bases, and the junction held 9 bases outside the gene matches. This CDR3 comprises 16 residues. Germline V gives CDR1 SGHVS, CDR2 FNYEAQ. The CDR3 spells CASSLVAGVGGNEQFF. DNA of the CDR3: TGTGCCAGCAGCTTAGTGGCGGGAGTTGGTGGCAATGAGCAGTTCTTC.

This chain uses TRBV29-1 with TRBJ2-3; no definite D call. In germline, CDR1 is SQVTM, CDR2 ANQGSEA. The germline V and J ends were trimmed by 5 bases and 1 base, with 7 bases remaining between them. The CDR3 is 12 residues long. The CDR3 loop is CSVKQGTDTQYF. The CDR3 DNA follows: TGCAGCGTTAAGCAGGGCACAGATACGCAGTATTTT.

The chain couples TRBV11-2 to TRBJ2-1, with D possibly being TRBD2 (6 bases). V was cut by 1 base and J by 6 bases, with 16 bases left in between. CDR1 is SGHAT, CDR2 FQNNGV, per germline. This CDR3 is 16 amino acids long. The CDR3 bases are TGTGCCAGCAGCTTAGGGGGTAGCGGAGCCGGCAATGAGCAGTTCTTC. Amino acids: CASSLGGSGAGNEQFF.

This chain connects TRBV5-1 to TRBJ1-6; the D is unclear. Germline CDR1 SGHRS, CDR2 YFSETQ. V was cut by 0 bases and J by 8 bases, with 6 bases left in between. This CDR3 has 13 amino acids. CDR3 sequence (DNA): TGCGCCAGCAGCTTGGGGGAAGATTCACCCCTCCACTTT. Translation: CASSLGEDSPLHF. The full variable domain, its missing parts supplied by reference TRBV5-1 and TRBJ1-6, is KAGVTQTPRYLIKTRGQQVTLSCSPISGHRSVSWYQQTPGQGLQFLFEYFSETQRNKGNFPGRFSGRQFSNSRSEMNVSTLELGDSALYLCASSLGEDSPLHFGNGTRLTVT.

This sequence joins TRBV4-1 and TRBJ2-7; unclear D gene. V lost 1 base and J lost 4, with 8 bases in between. The CDR3 runs to 13 residues. Germline V gene sequence: CDR1 MGHRA, CDR2 YSYEKL. Written as DNA, the CDR3 is TGCGCCAGCAGCCAAGTCTACGGATACGAGCAGTACTTC. This encodes CASSQVYGYEQYF.